Listed below are T cell receptor beta chains from one sample, sequenced in a study of T-cell reconstitution after alpha-beta-depleted transplantation in children. TCRdb re-called the PCR reads through MiXCR, storing one row per CDR3 protein. The profile shows 200,000 to 300,000 distinct CDR3 sequences, about a quarter of them singletons. The sequenced sample was PBMCs, obtained before TCRalphabeta/CD19-depleted stem cell transplant. These receptors came from a girl aged 2 to 10 with Fanconi anemia, due to receive a stem cell transplant. CDR3s include the opening cysteine and the closing phenylalanine or tryptophan. The order of the fields is clone size, J gene, V gene, CDR3 length, CDR3 protein. A clone size is listed for some rows: how often the clone was seen (once, few, many), or a class if it is expanded.

- TRBJ2-1 TRBV12-3/TRBV12-4 15 CASSLAGQAFWEQFF
few TRBJ2-4 TRBV20-1 15 CSAMRVSLAKNIQYF
- TRBJ2-1 TRBV7-9 16 CASSLARLAGVNEQFF
once TRBJ1-1 TRBV10-3 13 CAISDSGDTEAFF
many TRBJ2-5 TRBV12-3/TRBV12-4 14 CASSFAGAGETQYF
- TRBJ1-2 TRBV5-1 15 CASSSPGTGFEGYTF
many TRBJ2-2 TRBV28 13 CASRYRNTGELFF
- TRBJ1-6 TRBV20-1 17 CSARELGQGRDNSPLHF
few TRBJ2-3 TRBV5-1 15 CASSLGVGGVDTQYF
- TRBJ2-5 TRBV11-2 16 CASSWAGRGHQETQYF
- TRBJ2-3 TRBV6-1 15 CASVAGQSSTDTQYF
few TRBJ2-7 TRBV28 15 CASSLRMRSHLGQYF
- TRBJ2-7 TRBV7-7 17 CASSLHFGLAGTDEQYF
few TRBJ1-2 TRBV20-1 17 CSARDIPFTGDGPSYTF
- TRBJ1-1 TRBV6-5 12 CASRGGGTEAFF
- TRBJ2-5 TRBV20-1 14 CSARDWGQGETQYF
many TRBJ2-5 TRBV4-2 14 CASSQDKAVGTQYF
many TRBJ2-5 TRBV5-6 14 CASSLLQKGETQYF
- TRBJ2-6 TRBV5-6 19 CASSFWSPGQLSGANVLTF
- TRBJ2-7 TRBV4-1 13 CASSLIDGYEQYF
many TRBJ1-1 TRBV29-1 12 CSVDRVNTEAFF
many TRBJ2-7 TRBV5-5 14 CASSLVRALGEQYF
many TRBJ2-5 TRBV12-3/TRBV12-4 14 CASSFDRAGETQYF
few TRBJ2-5 TRBV5-1 13 CASRLEPQETQYF
once TRBJ2-1 TRBV12-3/TRBV12-4 14 CASSFELAYNEQFF
- TRBJ2-1 TRBV5-1 16 CASSLVLGQAVNEQFF
- TRBJ2-5 TRBV25-1 13 CASIPSGEETQYF
many TRBJ2-7 TRBV9 13 CASSVAGGDEQYF
many TRBJ2-1 TRBV5-1 16 CASSLVPSSPNNEQFF
- TRBJ1-1 TRBV12-3/TRBV12-4 14 CASSQDLGNTEAFF
few TRBJ1-1 TRBV7-2 16 CASSLGWGISNTEAFF
- TRBJ2-7 TRBV18 16 CASSPPEGTPTYEQYF
many TRBJ2-3 TRBV4-2 15 CASSQDGSRTDTQYF